What follows describes a single TCR beta chain. The table came from immunoSEQ multiplex PCR; TCRdb's copy has only in-frame clones and leaves some out. The sample carries around 30,000 clones, 90% recorded once. These data originate in a study of blood T cell repertoires in COVID-19. This CDR3 comprises 13 residues. Looked up from germline, CDR1 is MNHEY and CDR2 is SVGAGI. J gave up 6 bases and V 5 bases, and 6 bases lay outside the gene matches. This chain connects TRBV6-5 to TRBJ1-1, with 7 bases fitting TRBD1. Sequenced sample: peripheral blood. The clonotype comes from a man aged 80 or over with acute or convalescent COVID-19. This chain's CDR3 is CASSRSGTAEAFF. DNA of the CDR3: TGTGCCAGCAGTCGGTCCGGGACAGCTGAAGCTTTCTTT.